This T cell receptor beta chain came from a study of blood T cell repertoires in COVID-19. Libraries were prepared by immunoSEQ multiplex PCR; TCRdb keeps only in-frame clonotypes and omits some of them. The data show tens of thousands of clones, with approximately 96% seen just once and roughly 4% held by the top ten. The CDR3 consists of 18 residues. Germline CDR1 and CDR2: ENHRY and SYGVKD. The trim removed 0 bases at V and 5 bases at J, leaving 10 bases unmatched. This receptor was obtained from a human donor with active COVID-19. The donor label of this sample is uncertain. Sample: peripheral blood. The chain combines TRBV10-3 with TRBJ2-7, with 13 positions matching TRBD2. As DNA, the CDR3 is TGTGCCATCAGTGAGTCCGGGGGCGGACTAGCGGGGGTTAACGAGCAGTACTTC. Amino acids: CAISESGGGLAGVNEQYF.